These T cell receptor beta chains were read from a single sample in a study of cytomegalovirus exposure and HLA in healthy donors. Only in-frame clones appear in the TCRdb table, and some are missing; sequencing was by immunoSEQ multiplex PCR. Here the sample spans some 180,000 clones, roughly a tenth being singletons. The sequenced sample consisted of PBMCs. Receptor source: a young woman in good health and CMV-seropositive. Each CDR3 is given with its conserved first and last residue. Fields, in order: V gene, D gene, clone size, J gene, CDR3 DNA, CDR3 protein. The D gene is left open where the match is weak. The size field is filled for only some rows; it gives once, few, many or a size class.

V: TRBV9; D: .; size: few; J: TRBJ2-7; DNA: TGTGCCAGCAGCGGACCGGGCTCCTACGAGCAGTACTTC; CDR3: CASSGPGSYEQYF
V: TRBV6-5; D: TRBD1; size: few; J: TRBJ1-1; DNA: TGTGCCAGCAGTCAACACAGGGGGCAGAACACTGAAGCTTTCTTT; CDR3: CASSQHRGQNTEAFF
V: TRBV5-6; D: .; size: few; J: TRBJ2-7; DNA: TGTGCCAGCAGCTTGGTCGGGAACCCCTACGAGCAGTACTTC; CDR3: CASSLVGNPYEQYF
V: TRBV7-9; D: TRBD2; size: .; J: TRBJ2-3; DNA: TGTGCCAGCAGCTCTATAGCGGGAGGGGGCACAGATACGCAGTATTTT; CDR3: CASSSIAGGGTDTQYF
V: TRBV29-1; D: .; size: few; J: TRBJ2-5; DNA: TGCAGCGTTGTGCCGGGCGGGAATCGAGAGACCCAGTACTTC; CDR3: CSVVPGGNRETQYF
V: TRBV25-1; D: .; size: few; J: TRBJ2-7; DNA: TGTGCCAGCGCCCGGGACCAAGGGGGTTACGAGCAGTACTTC; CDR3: CASARDQGGYEQYF
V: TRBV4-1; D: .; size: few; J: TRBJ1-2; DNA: TGCGCCAGCAGCCAAGATTTCAGCGGGGGCTACACCTTC; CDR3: CASSQDFSGGYTF
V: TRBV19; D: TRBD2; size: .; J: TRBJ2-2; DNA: TGTGCCAGTAGTCCAAGGACTAGTCCCGACACCGGGGAGCTGTTTTTT; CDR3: CASSPRTSPDTGELFF
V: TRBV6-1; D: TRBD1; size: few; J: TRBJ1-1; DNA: TGTGCCAGCACCGCCAGACAGGGGGCGGGAGAAGCTTTCTTT; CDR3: CASTARQGAGEAFF
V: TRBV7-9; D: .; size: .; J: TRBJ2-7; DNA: TGTGCCAGCAGCTTAGCTGAGTTATACGAGCAGTACTTC; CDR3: CASSLAELYEQYF
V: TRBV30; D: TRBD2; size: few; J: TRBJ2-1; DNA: TGTGCCTGGAGTGTAAGGGGACTCTGGACTAGCGGGCAGTTCTTC; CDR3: CAWSVRGLWTSGQFF
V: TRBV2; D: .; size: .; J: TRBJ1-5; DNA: TGTGCCAGCAATCAGGCGGGAAATAGCAATCAGCCCCAGCATTTT; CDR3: CASNQAGNSNQPQHF
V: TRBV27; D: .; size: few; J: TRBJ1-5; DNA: TGTGCCAGCAGTTTATCATGGCCGAATCAGCCCCAGCATTTT; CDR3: CASSLSWPNQPQHF
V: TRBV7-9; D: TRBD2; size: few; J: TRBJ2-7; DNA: TGTGCCAGCAGCTTAGGGGCGGGGGACCGCTACGAGCAGTACTTC; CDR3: CASSLGAGDRYEQYF
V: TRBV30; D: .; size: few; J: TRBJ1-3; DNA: TGTGCCTGGAGTCAGGCAAATGGAAACACCATATATTTT; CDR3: CAWSQANGNTIYF
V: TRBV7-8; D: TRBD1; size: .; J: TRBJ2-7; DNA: TGTGCCAGCAGCTCACCGTCCCGGGACAGGTCCTACGAGCAGTACTTC; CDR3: CASSSPSRDRSYEQYF
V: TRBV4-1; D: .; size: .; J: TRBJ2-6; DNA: TGCGCCAGCAGCCAAGACAGGCGCTCTGGGGCCAACGTCCTGACTTTC; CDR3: CASSQDRRSGANVLTF
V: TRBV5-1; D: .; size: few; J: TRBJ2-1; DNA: TGCGCCAGCAGTACCTCCGTTCGGACACTAAACAATGAGCAGTTCTTC; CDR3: CASSTSVRTLNNEQFF
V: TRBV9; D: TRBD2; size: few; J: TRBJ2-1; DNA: TGTGCCAGCCAACGGGGAGGGCAGTACAATGAGCAGTTCTTC; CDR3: CASQRGGQYNEQFF
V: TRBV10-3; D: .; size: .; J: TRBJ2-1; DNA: TGTGCCATCAGTGAGGCCGCGGGGTACAATGAGCAGTTCTTC; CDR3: CAISEAAGYNEQFF
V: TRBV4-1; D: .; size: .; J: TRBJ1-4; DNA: TGCGCCAGCAGCTACCTCGAGGGTTCAACTAATGAAAAACTGTTTTTT; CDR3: CASSYLEGSTNEKLFF
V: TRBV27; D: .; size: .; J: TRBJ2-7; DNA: TGTGCCAGCACCCTTTCATGGACAAATCCCTACGAGCAGTACTTC; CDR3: CASTLSWTNPYEQYF
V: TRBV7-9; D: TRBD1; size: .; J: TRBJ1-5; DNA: TGTGCCAGCAGCTCCGGAAGGGGGCGCGTTCAGCCCCAGCATTTT; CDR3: CASSSGRGRVQPQHF
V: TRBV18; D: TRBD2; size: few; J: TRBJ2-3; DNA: TGTGCCAGCTCACCGCAACTAGCGGGAGAGAGCACAGATACGCAGTATTTT; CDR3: CASSPQLAGESTDTQYF
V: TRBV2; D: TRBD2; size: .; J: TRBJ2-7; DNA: TGTGCCAGCAACCTAGCGGGAGGGACCTACGAGCAGTACTTC; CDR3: CASNLAGGTYEQYF
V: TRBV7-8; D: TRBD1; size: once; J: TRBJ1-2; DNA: TGTGCCAGCAGCTCGACAGGGGGAGCTAACTATGGCTACACCTTC; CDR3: CASSSTGGANYGYTF
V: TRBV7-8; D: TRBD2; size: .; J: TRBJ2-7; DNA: TGTGCCAGCAGCTTCAAAGGCGGGAGATTGTACGAGCAGTACTTC; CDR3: CASSFKGGRLYEQYF
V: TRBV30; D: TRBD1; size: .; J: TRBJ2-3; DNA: TGTGCCTGGAGTCCTGGACAGGGAGGCACAGATACGCAGTATTTT; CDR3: CAWSPGQGGTDTQYF
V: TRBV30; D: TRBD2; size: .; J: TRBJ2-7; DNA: TGTGCCTGGACGGGGGGGGTCGTCTACGAGCAGTACTTC; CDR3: CAWTGGVVYEQYF
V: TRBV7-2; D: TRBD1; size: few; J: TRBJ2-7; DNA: TGTGCCAGCAGCTTAGACAGGGGCTCCTACGAGCAGTACTTC; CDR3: CASSLDRGSYEQYF
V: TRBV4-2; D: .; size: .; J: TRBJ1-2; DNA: TGTGCCAGTAGCCAAGAGAACGAAGACATGTTTGGCTACACCTTC; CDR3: CASSQENEDMFGYTF
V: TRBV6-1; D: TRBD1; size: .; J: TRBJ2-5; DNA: TGTGCCAGCAGTTCCCAACAGGGGATAAAAGAGACCCAGTACTTC; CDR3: CASSSQQGIKETQYF
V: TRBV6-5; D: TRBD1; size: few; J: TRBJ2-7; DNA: TGTGCCAGCAGCCCCACAGGGACAGGGAGTTACGAGCAGTACTTC; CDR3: CASSPTGTGSYEQYF
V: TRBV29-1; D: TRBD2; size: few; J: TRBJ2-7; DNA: TGCAGCGTTGAAGGGACTAGCGGGGGCAGCTCCTACGAGCAGTACTTC; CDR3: CSVEGTSGGSSYEQYF
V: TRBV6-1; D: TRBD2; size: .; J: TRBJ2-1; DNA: TGTGCCAGCAGACCCGGGACTAGCTCCTACAATGAGCAGTTCTTC; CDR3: CASRPGTSSYNEQFF
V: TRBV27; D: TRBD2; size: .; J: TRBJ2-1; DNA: TGTGCCAGCAGTCTCCTCGGGGGGATATACGGGGGCAATGAGCAGTTCTTC; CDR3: CASSLLGGIYGGNEQFF
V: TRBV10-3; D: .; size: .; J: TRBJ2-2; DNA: TGTGCCATCAGTGTCCCAGACCCGGGCGGGGAGCTGTTTTTT; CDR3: CAISVPDPGGELFF
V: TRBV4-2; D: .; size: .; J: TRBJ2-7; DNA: TGTGCCAGCAGCCAAACGGACCGGGGGTCCCAATACGAGCAGTACTTC; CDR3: CASSQTDRGSQYEQYF
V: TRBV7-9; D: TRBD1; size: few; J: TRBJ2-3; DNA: TGTGCCAGCAGCTTACGGACAGGGGGCGTTAGCACAGATACGCAGTATTTT; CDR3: CASSLRTGGVSTDTQYF
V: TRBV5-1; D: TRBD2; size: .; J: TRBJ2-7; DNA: TGCGCCAGCAGCCTGCTGACTAGCTCTAACTACGAGCAGTACTTC; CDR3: CASSLLTSSNYEQYF
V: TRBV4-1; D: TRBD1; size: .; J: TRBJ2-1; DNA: TGCGCCAGCAGCCATCCAAAGGGGGACAGGGGGTTGAACAATGAGCAGTTCTTC; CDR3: CASSHPKGDRGLNNEQFF
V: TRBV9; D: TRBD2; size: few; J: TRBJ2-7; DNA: TGTGCCAGCAGCGTAGCGACTAGCGGGATAGGCTACGAGCAGTACTTC; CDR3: CASSVATSGIGYEQYF
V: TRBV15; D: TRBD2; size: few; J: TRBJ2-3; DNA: TGTGCCACCAGCTCCCCCGGACTAGGAAGCACAGATACGCAGTATTTT; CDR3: CATSSPGLGSTDTQYF
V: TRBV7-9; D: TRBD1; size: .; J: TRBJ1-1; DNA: TGTGCCAGCAGCTTTTGGGACAGGGCCACTGAAGCTTTCTTT; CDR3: CASSFWDRATEAFF
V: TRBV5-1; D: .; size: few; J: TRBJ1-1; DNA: TGCGCCAGCAGCTTCGTGGCCCACAGGGTCACTGAAGCTTTCTTT; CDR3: CASSFVAHRVTEAFF
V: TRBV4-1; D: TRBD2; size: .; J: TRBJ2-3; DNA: TGCGCCAGCAGCCAAGAACCCGGGAGGCTGCCCACAGATACGCAGTATTTT; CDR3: CASSQEPGRLPTDTQYF
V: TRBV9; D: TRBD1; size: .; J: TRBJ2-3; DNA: TGTGCCAGCAACATGGACAGGGTCATCACAGATACGCAGTATTTT; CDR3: CASNMDRVITDTQYF
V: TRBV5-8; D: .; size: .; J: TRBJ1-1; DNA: TGTGCCAGCAGCTTGACAGGGTATAGCACTGAAGCTTTCTTT; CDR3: CASSLTGYSTEAFF
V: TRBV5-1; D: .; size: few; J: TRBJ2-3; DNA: TGCGCCAGCAGCTTGCTCCCTGACAGCCCTGATACGCAGTATTTT; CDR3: CASSLLPDSPDTQYF
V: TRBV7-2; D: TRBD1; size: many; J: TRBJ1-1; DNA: TGTGCCAGCAGCTTCGGACAGGGAGGGGGTTGGGAAGCTTTCTTT; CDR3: CASSFGQGGGWEAFF
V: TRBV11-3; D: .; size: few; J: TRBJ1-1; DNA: TGTGCCAGCAGCTTAATAGAGAACACTGAAGCTTTCTTT; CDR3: CASSLIENTEAFF